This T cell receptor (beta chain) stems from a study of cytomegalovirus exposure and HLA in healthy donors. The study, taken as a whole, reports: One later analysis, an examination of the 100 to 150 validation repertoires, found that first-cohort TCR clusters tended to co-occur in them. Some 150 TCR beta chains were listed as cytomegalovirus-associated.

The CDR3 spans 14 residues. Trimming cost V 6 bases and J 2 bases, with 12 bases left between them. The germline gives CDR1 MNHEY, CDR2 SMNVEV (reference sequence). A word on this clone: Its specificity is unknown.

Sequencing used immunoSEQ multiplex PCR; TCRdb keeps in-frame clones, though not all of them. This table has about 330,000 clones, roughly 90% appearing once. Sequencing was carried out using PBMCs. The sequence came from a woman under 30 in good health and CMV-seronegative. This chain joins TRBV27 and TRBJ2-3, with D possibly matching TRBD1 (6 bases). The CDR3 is CASSRDKNTDTQYF. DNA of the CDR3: TGTGCCAGCAGCAGGGACAAAAACACAGATACGCAGTATTTT.